This note documents a single TCR beta chain sequence. As yet, its antigen is unknown. The CDR3 has 13 residues. With 0 bases removed from V and 3 bases from J, the gap between germline ends came to 5 bases. Germline CDR1 is SEHNR and CDR2 is FQNEAQ (reference sequence). The sample is drawn from a study of long-term antiretroviral therapy in people with HIV. Study observations and caveats: Patients on ART gained diversity, which nonetheless stayed below transplant donor controls.

They ran version v3.0 of the immunoSEQ assay at survey level. The repertoire was sequenced with immunoSEQ multiplex PCR; TCRdb's copy has only in-frame clones and lacks some. The sample holds approximately 35,000 clones, 85% to 95% seen once. This chain connects TRBV7-9 to TRBJ1-1; D is unresolved. The TCR sequence derives from a woman aged 45-65 years with HIV. The starting material was unsorted PBMCs, obtained 4.1 years after starting antiretroviral therapy. In DNA form, the CDR3 reads TGTGCCAGCAGCTTAGCCGGCGACACTGAAGCTTTCTTT. It encodes CASSLAGDTEAFF.